The 32 T cell receptor beta chains in this list originate from one sample, sequenced in a study of early stage breast cancer tumors. Assay used: immunoSEQ multiplex PCR; TCRdb lists only in-frame clones, some missing. The sample has nearly 70,000 clones; over 80% are singletons. The sequenced sample was blood. The receptors stem from a person in their 40s with breast cancer.

The J gene is TRBJ2-2, the V gene TRBV28, with D perhaps matching TRBD2 (6 bases). Germline CDR1 reads MDHEN; CDR2 reads SYDVKM. The CDR3 length is 13 residues. The ends were cut back, 2 bases at V and 6 bases at J, with 7 bases in the middle. The CDR3 nucleotides read TGTGCCAGCAGTTTAGGAGGGTCCGGGGAGCTGTTTTTT. It encodes CASSLGGSGELFF.

V is TRBV11-2 and J is TRBJ2-7; D possibly corresponds to TRBD1 (5 bases). Germline assignment: CDR1 SGHAT and CDR2 FQNNGV. V gave up 5 bases and J gave up 6 bases, with 11 bases separating them. There are 12 residues in the CDR3. The CDR3 coding sequence is TGTGCCAGCAGCCTACAGGTCCGCGAGCAGTACTTC. Its protein product is CASSLQVREQYF.

This chain links TRBV29-1 with TRBJ1-2, with unresolved D. There are 11 residues in the CDR3. Germline V gives CDR1 SQVTM, CDR2 ANQGSEA. V lost 5 bases and J lost 2, with 6 bases in between. CDR3 protein: CSVILNYGYTF. CDR3 sequence (DNA): TGCAGCGTTATCCTAAACTATGGCTACACCTTC.

The rearrangement uses TRBV19 and TRBJ2-5; TRBD2 is a possible D gene (6 bases). The CDR3 sequence is 13 residues long. Germline CDR1 reads LNHDA; CDR2 reads SQIVND (reference sequence). The V gene lost 6 bases and the J gene lost 4 bases, with 12 bases spanning the gap. The CDR3 region is CASRGGNSETQYF. For the CDR3, the DNA is TGTGCCAGTAGAGGAGGGAATTCAGAGACCCAGTACTTC.

In DNA form, the CDR3 reads TGTGCCAGCATCTCCGGGGGAGATCGTACCGGGGAGCTGTTTTTT. Protein: CASISGGDRTGELFF. The chain employs TRBV6-6 and TRBJ2-2; the D gene is possibly TRBD2 (6 bases). V was shortened by 7 bases and J by 5 bases, with 17 bases between the two germline ends. From germline, CDR1 is MNHNY and CDR2 SVGAGI (reference sequence). There are 15 residues in the CDR3.

The rearrangement joins TRBV10-3 to TRBJ2-1, with a tentative D call TRBD2 (6 bases). The CDR3 spans 15 residues. With 4 bases removed from V and 7 bases from J, the gap between germline ends came to 17 bases. The V gene's germline CDR1 is ENHRY and CDR2 SYGVKD. The CDR3 is CAISGGDGSQNEQFF. The CDR3 DNA is TGTGCCATCAGTGGGGGCGACGGGAGCCAAAATGAGCAGTTCTTC.

V usage is TRBV12-5 and J usage is TRBJ1-2, with no clear D. V dropped 0 bases and J dropped 6 bases, with 8 bases sitting between them. The CDR3 has 13 residues. In germline, CDR1 is LGHNT, CDR2 FRNRAP. The CDR3 here is CASGLVPGDGYTF. Written as DNA, the CDR3 is TGTGCTAGTGGTTTGGTACCCGGTGATGGCTACACCTTC.

In nucleotides, the CDR3 is TGTGCCAGTAGTTTGCGGGAGCGGTACGAGCAGTACTTC. Its protein is CASSLRERYEQYF. This chain connects TRBV19 to TRBJ2-7, with 7 bases identical to TRBD2. The CDR3 has 13 amino acids. The J segment lost 4 bases and the V segment lost 5 bases, leaving 5 bases of the junction unmatched. From germline, CDR1 is LNHDA and CDR2 SQIVND (reference sequence).

CDR3 amino acids: CASSEGGAYTGELFF. CDR3 nucleotide sequence: TGTGCCAGCAGTGAGGGTGGGGCGTACACCGGGGAGCTGTTTTTT. This chain links TRBV2 with TRBJ2-2; tentative D call: TRBD1 (5 bases). The CDR3 is 15 residues long. CDR1 is SNHLY, CDR2 FYNNEI, per germline. Deletions cut 3 bases from V and 3 bases from J, with 11 bases between.

The rearrangement joins TRBV5-4 to TRBJ1-2; no clear D gene. CDR1 and CDR2 (germline): SGHNT, YYREEE (reference sequence). Trimming stripped 4 bases from V and 7 bases from J, with 17 bases between. The CDR3 sequence is 14 residues long. CDR3 bases: TGTGCCAGCAGCACTGGATCGGTCCCTAGTGGCTACACCTTC. This encodes CASSTGSVPSGYTF.

The chain couples TRBV10-1 to TRBJ2-7; D not resolved. The CDR3 is made up of 13 amino acids. V was shortened by 3 bases and J by 0 bases, with 6 bases between the two germline ends. Germline V lookup: CDR1 WNHNN, CDR2 SYGVQD (reference sequence). CDR3 in DNA: TGCGCCAGCAGTGAAGGCAGCTCCTACGAGCAGTACTTC. It yields the protein CASSEGSSYEQYF.

The V call is TRBV5-4, the J call TRBJ1-4; D not resolved. With 0 bases removed from V and 8 bases from J, the gap between germline ends came to 17 bases. Per the germline V gene, CDR1 is SGHNT and CDR2 is YYREEE (reference sequence). The CDR3 runs 16 residues. CDR3 nucleotide sequence: TGTGCCAGCAGCTTGGAAAGAGGAGAAAGAATCGAAAAACTGTTTTTT. The encoded protein is CASSLERGERIEKLFF. Full variable domain (rest looked up from reference TRBV5-4 and TRBJ1-4): ETGVTQSPTHLIKTRGQQVTLRCSSQSGHNTVSWYQQALGQGPQFIFQYYREEENGRGNFPPRFSGLQFPNYSSELNVNALELDDSALYLCASSLERGERIEKLFFGSGTQLSVL.

The V gene is TRBV28, the J gene TRBJ2-5; the D gene is possibly TRBD1 (6 bases). V was trimmed by 10 bases and J by 7 bases, leaving 19 bases between them. The germline V gene has CDR1 MDHEN and CDR2 SYDVKM. The CDR3 has 13 amino acids. The CDR3 bases are TGTGCCACCCCAGGGGACGCCATAGGGACCCAGTACTTC. It yields the protein CATPGDAIGTQYF.

J is TRBJ2-1 and V is TRBV28, with D unresolved. Trimming shortened V by 2 bases and J by 10 bases, and 3 bases separated the two germline ends. This CDR3 region has 10 residues. Looked up from germline, CDR1 is MDHEN and CDR2 is SYDVKM. The CDR3 nucleotides are TGTGCCAGCAGTTTACACGAGCAGTTCTTC. This gives the protein CASSLHEQFF.

This clone was detected only once. V usage is TRBV6-5 and J usage is TRBJ2-7, with TRBD1 matching over 9 bases. V lost 6 bases and J lost 7; bases outside the gene matches: 10. CDR1 and CDR2 (germline): MNHEY, SVGAGI. This CDR3 region has 14 residues. The CDR3 DNA reads as TGTGCCAGCAGCCACCGGGACAGGGACGGGGAGCAGTACTTC. Amino acids: CASSHRDRDGEQYF.

There are a few counts of this clone. CDR3 residues: CASIAGDRRNQPQHF. The CDR3 DNA is TGTGCCAGTATCGCGGGGGACAGACGCAATCAGCCCCAGCATTTT. The chain is built from TRBV19 and TRBJ1-5; 7 bases are shared with TRBD1. The CDR3 covers 15 residues. Germline V gives CDR1 LNHDA, CDR2 SQIVND (reference sequence). The J segment lost 2 bases and the V segment lost 7 bases, leaving 8 bases of the junction unmatched.

The chain links TRBV5-1 to TRBJ2-1, with 8 bases matching TRBD2. Germline V gene lookup returns CDR1 SGHRS and CDR2 YFSETQ. The CDR3 runs to 15 residues. The ends lost 4 bases at V and 5 bases at J; junction bases unmatched: 8. CDR3 nucleotides: TGCGCCAGCAGCGGCCCGAGCGGGAGAAACAATGAGCAGTTCTTC. Translating it yields CASSGPSGRNNEQFF.

The chain joins TRBV19 to TRBJ2-1; D possibly corresponds to TRBD2 (6 bases). CDR1 is LNHDA and CDR2 is SQIVND in the germline V gene (reference sequence). Trimming took off 8 bases at V and 5 bases at J, with 16 bases between the two ends. The CDR3 consists of 14 residues. The DNA for the CDR3 is TGTGCCAGTGGGGCTGGCGGGGCCCACAATGAGCAGTTCTTC. It is translated as CASGAGGAHNEQFF.

This clone has only one observation. The J gene is TRBJ2-1, the V gene TRBV6-5; TRBD2 matches 10 bases. Losses at the gene ends were 4 bases for V and 11 bases for J; bases not matched to a gene: 8. Germline CDR1 MNHEY, CDR2 SVGAGI. The CDR3 is 14 residues long. This CDR3 is CASSSIAGGYQQFF. CDR3 sequence (DNA): TGTGCCAGCAGTTCAATAGCGGGAGGCTACCAGCAGTTCTTC.

This clone occurred once. The genes are TRBV30 and TRBJ1-5; D not certain. The ends were cut back, 1 base at V and 0 bases at J, with 16 bases in the middle. Looked up from germline, CDR1 is GTSNPN and CDR2 is SVGIG (reference sequence). The CDR3 is 17 amino acids. CDR3 coding DNA: TGTGCCTGGAGTGGGAGAGGACGGTCTTATAGCAATCAGCCCCAGCATTTT. It codes for CAWSGRGRSYSNQPQHF.

V usage is TRBV15 and J usage is TRBJ1-4, with D perhaps TRBD1 (6 bases). In germline, CDR1 is LNHNV, CDR2 YYDKDF (reference sequence). The length of the CDR3 is 16 residues. Deletions cut 3 bases from V and 6 bases from J, with 17 bases between. CDR3 bases: TGTGCCACCAGCAGTGGGAACAGGGAGCCCTATGAAAAACTGTTTTTT. It encodes CATSSGNREPYEKLFF.

J is TRBJ2-5 and V is TRBV20-1; D is uncertain. Germline V gene sequence: CDR1 DFQATT, CDR2 SNEGSKA (reference sequence). CDR3 length: 10 amino acids. Trimming shortened V by 8 bases and J by 5 bases, and 9 bases separated the two germline ends. The CDR3 DNA is TGCAGTCTCTTGGGGGAGACCCAGTACTTC. It is translated as CSLLGETQYF.

The chain combines TRBV11-2 with TRBJ1-4, with TRBD1 matching 8 bases. The germline V gene encodes CDR1 SGHAT and CDR2 FQNNGV. The trim removed 5 bases at V and 8 bases at J, leaving 10 bases unmatched. The CDR3 extends over 15 amino acids. The CDR3 region has the DNA TGTGCCAGCAGCCCTTTAGGACAGGGAGGAGAAAAACTGTTTTTT. The encoded protein is CASSPLGQGGEKLFF.

V and J are TRBV6-1 and TRBJ2-1; perhaps D is TRBD1 or TRBD2 (5 bases each). This CDR3 comprises 13 residues. Trimming removed 6 bases at V and 9 bases at J, with 15 bases between. Germline V gene lookup returns CDR1 MNHNS and CDR2 SASEGT. CDR3 loop: CASSGTIRGEQFF. The CDR3, as DNA: TGTGCCAGCAGCGGGACGATCCGCGGTGAGCAGTTCTTC.

This clone was recorded a few times. Different DNA sequences within this sample yield the same CDR3. The chain uses TRBV30 and TRBJ2-2, with a weak D call TRBD1 (5 bases). Germline V gene sequence: CDR1 GTSNPN, CDR2 SVGIG (reference sequence). V was pared by 0 bases and J by 6 bases, with 5 bases between. CDR3 size: 12 residues. The CDR3 reads CAWSVGAGELFF. The CDR3 bases are TGTGCCTGGAGTGTAGGGGCCGGGGAGCTGTTTTTT.

The V call is TRBV6-1, the J call TRBJ2-1; 7 bases line up with TRBD1. Germline V CDR1 and CDR2: MNHNS, SASEGT. This CDR3 spans 18 amino acids. V trimming: 4 bases; J trimming: 7 bases; junction bases outside the gene matches: 19. The CDR3 sequence: CASSVLPTGSALVNEQFF. The CDR3 DNA sequence: TGTGCCAGCAGTGTCCTTCCGACAGGGTCGGCCTTGGTGAATGAGCAGTTCTTC.

The V gene is TRBV7-2, the J gene TRBJ2-3; 13 nucleotides line up with TRBD2. The V segment lost 3 bases and the J segment 10 bases; nucleotides outside the gene matches: 7. This CDR3 spans 15 amino acids. Per the germline V gene, CDR1 is SGHTA and CDR2 is FQGNSA. The CDR3 DNA reads TGTGCCAGCAGCTTGACTAGCGGGAGGAGGAATGCGCAGTATTTT. Residues: CASSLTSGRRNAQYF.

The table lists this clone with a few counts. The chain joins TRBV7-9 to TRBJ2-7; D is possibly TRBD1 (6 bases). CDR1 is SEHNR and CDR2 is FQNEAQ in the germline V gene (reference sequence). The CDR3 contains 14 residues. With 5 bases removed from V and 3 bases from J, the gap between germline ends came to 14 bases. CDR3 loop: CASSQQGLSYEQYF. CDR3 coding DNA: TGTGCCAGCAGCCAACAGGGTTTAAGCTACGAGCAGTACTTC.

The chain has TRBV28 and TRBJ2-6; D may be TRBD1 (5 bases). The CDR3 is 17 amino acids. Germline CDR1 MDHEN, CDR2 SYDVKM. The V end lost 1 base, the J end lost 0 bases, and 10 bases lay between the germline ends. The DNA for the CDR3 is TGTGCCAGCAGTTTATTGGGCGACAGCTCTGGGGCCAACGTCCTGACTTTC. This encodes CASSLLGDSSGANVLTF.

This chain connects TRBV7-9 to TRBJ2-3; the match to TRBD2 covers 11 bases. V dropped 1 base and J dropped 4; count of bases not matched to a gene: 10. The CDR3 sequence is 18 residues long. Germline V gives CDR1 SEHNR, CDR2 FQNEAQ (reference sequence). This chain's CDR3 is CASSLVVTSGSGADTQYF. CDR3 coding DNA: TGTGCCAGCAGCTTAGTCGTTACTAGCGGGAGTGGGGCAGATACGCAGTATTTT.

This chain links TRBV7-9 with TRBJ2-1; 9 bases align to TRBD2. With 3 bases clipped from V and 1 base from J, the junction kept 1 base outside the gene matches. There are 15 residues in the CDR3. Germline V gives CDR1 SEHNR, CDR2 FQNEAQ (reference sequence). The CDR3 is CASSFSGSSYNEQFF. For the CDR3, the DNA is TGTGCCAGCAGCTTTAGCGGGAGTTCCTACAATGAGCAGTTCTTC. The full variable domain, completed using reference TRBV7-9 and TRBJ2-1, is DTGVSQNPRHKITKRGQNVTFRCDPISEHNRLYWYRQTLGQGPEFLTYFQNEAQLEKSRLLSDRFSAERPKGSFSTLEIQRTEQGDSAMYLCASSFSGSSYNEQFFGPGTRLTVL.

The chain couples TRBV10-2 to TRBJ2-3; TRBD2 aligns across 10 bases. This CDR3 spans 15 amino acids. With V trimmed by 10 bases and J by 2 bases, 9 bases remained unmatched. Germline CDR1 reads WSHSY; CDR2 reads SAAADI. The CDR3 sequence: CATSRTSGITDTQYF. CDR3 coding DNA: TGCGCCACCTCTCGGACTAGCGGAATCACAGATACGCAGTATTTT.